The next 31 T cell receptor beta chains were all read from a single sample in a study of CD8+ T cells in alopecia areata. Reverse transcribed after extraction, RNA yielded cDNA as the sequencing template. Assay: immunoSEQ multiplex PCR; the TCRdb copy retains only in-frame clones and omits some. The table records 140,000 to 150,000 clones, approximately 45% of them present only once. What was sequenced was CD4+ T cells sorted from blood. The receptors shown here come from a human donor with alopecia areata.

The genes are TRBV29-1 and TRBJ2-7; 9 positions agree with TRBD1. The CDR3 is made up of 11 amino acids. Germline assignment: CDR1 SQVTM and CDR2 ANQGSEA. V dropped 6 bases and J dropped 6; count of bases not matched to a gene: 3. The CDR3 sequence: CSVEDRGEQYF. CDR3 DNA: TGCAGCGTAGAGGACAGGGGCGAGCAGTACTTC.

This clone has only a few counts. The same CDR3 can be traced to other DNA sequences in this sample. The chain couples TRBV29-1 to TRBJ1-5, with 7 bases identical to TRBD1. The V gene's germline CDR1 is SQVTM and CDR2 ANQGSEA. V dropped 6 bases and J dropped 3; count of bases not matched to a gene: 5. This CDR3 has 13 amino acids. Here the CDR3 reads CSVSQGLNQPQHF. The CDR3 nucleotides are TGCAGCGTCTCACAGGGGCTCAATCAGCCCCAGCATTTT.

The CDR3 is CASSSQGYTEAFF. CDR3 in DNA: TGTGCCAGCAGCTCCCAGGGGTACACTGAAGCTTTCTTT. The rearrangement joins TRBV27 to TRBJ1-1, with D possibly matching TRBD1 (6 bases). V lost 6 bases and J lost 3, with 11 bases in between. The germline gives CDR1 MNHEY, CDR2 SMNVEV (reference sequence). CDR3 length: 13 residues.

J is TRBJ2-3 and V is TRBV7-9; D possibly corresponds to TRBD2 (5 bases). Germline V CDR1 and CDR2: SEHNR, FQNEAQ (reference sequence). The CDR3 spans 16 residues. With 2 bases removed from V and 0 bases from J, the gap between germline ends came to 12 bases. The CDR3 sequence: CASSLLAGASTDTQYF. The CDR3 DNA reads as TGTGCCAGCAGCTTACTCGCGGGTGCTAGCACAGATACGCAGTATTTT.

The chain joins TRBV2 to TRBJ2-3; 12 nucleotides align to TRBD2. V dropped 6 bases and J dropped 3; count of bases not matched to a gene: 7. Germline V gene data show CDR1 as SNHLY and CDR2 as FYNNEI. CDR3 length: 16 residues. Here the CDR3 reads CASRRLAGEITDTQYF. The CDR3 region has the DNA TGTGCCAGCAGGCGACTAGCGGGAGAGATAACAGATACGCAGTATTTT.

This clone was seen just once. V gene TRBV5-1 combines with J gene TRBJ2-6; 7 nucleotides match TRBD1. Germline loops: CDR1 SGHRS, CDR2 YFSETQ. This CDR3 spans 14 amino acids. V trimming: 8 bases; J trimming: 2 bases; junction bases outside the gene matches: 4. CDR3 residues: CASLQGTGANVLTF. The CDR3 DNA reads TGCGCCAGTTTACAGGGGACTGGGGCCAACGTCCTGACTTTC.

The chain is built from TRBV5-1 and TRBJ2-1; the D gene is possibly TRBD1 (5 bases). Germline CDR1 SGHRS, CDR2 YFSETQ. With 4 bases removed from V and 12 bases from J, the gap between germline ends came to 20 bases. CDR3 size: 14 residues. The CDR3 nucleotides are TGCGCCAGCAGCCTGACAGTTCTCTCGGTGGGGCAGTTCTTC. Amino acids: CASSLTVLSVGQFF.

The chain has TRBV27 and TRBJ2-1; D remains ambiguous. V dropped 2 bases and J dropped 6 bases, with 11 bases sitting between them. CDR1 and CDR2 from the germline V gene are MNHEY and SMNVEV (reference sequence). CDR3 length: 14 amino acids. The CDR3 loop reads CASSLHFGPNEQFF. For the CDR3, the DNA is TGTGCCAGCAGTTTACATTTCGGCCCCAATGAGCAGTTCTTC.

This clone has only a few counts. The chain has TRBV29-1 and TRBJ2-5, with D tentatively TRBD2 (6 bases). Trimming took 3 bases from V and 6 from J, leaving 17 bases between them. CDR3 length equals 14 residues. Germline V CDR1 and CDR2: SQVTM, ANQGSEA. CDR3 loop: CSVDRTTSSKTQYF. For the CDR3, the DNA is TGCAGCGTTGACAGGACCACTAGCTCTAAGACCCAGTACTTC.

The chain couples TRBV27 to TRBJ2-7; the D gene is possibly TRBD2 (5 bases). V was clipped by 3 bases and J by 4 bases, with 13 bases between them. From germline, CDR1 is MNHEY and CDR2 SMNVEV (reference sequence). This CDR3 spans 14 amino acids. CDR3 bases: TGTGCCAGCAGTTTGGCGGCGGGCGCGTACGAGCAGTACTTC. Its protein is CASSLAAGAYEQYF.

The chain is built from TRBV6-1 and TRBJ2-4; D possibly corresponds to TRBD2 (5 bases). V gave up 5 bases and J gave up 5 bases, with 10 bases separating them. From germline, CDR1 is MNHNS and CDR2 SASEGT. This CDR3 contains 13 residues. CDR3 bases: TGTGCCAGCAGTAGCGGAGAGGAAAACATTCAGTACTTC. This codes for CASSSGEENIQYF.

The rearrangement links TRBV6-5 to TRBJ2-1, with D possibly matching TRBD2 (5 bases). V gave up 9 bases and J gave up 0 bases, with 15 bases separating them. The CDR3 has 15 residues. The germline V gene encodes CDR1 MNHEY and CDR2 SVGAGI. CDR3 sequence (DNA): TGTGCCAGTCGACCGGACGCGGGCTCCTACAATGAGCAGTTCTTC. It codes for CASRPDAGSYNEQFF.

This chain uses TRBV19 with TRBJ2-1, with 7 bases identical to TRBD1. CDR3 length: 15 amino acids. CDR1 LNHDA and CDR2 SQIVND come from the germline V gene (reference sequence). After removal of 4 bases from V and 5 bases from J, the junction contained 8 bases not matched to a gene. The chain's CDR3 is CASSTRTGIDNEQFF. The CDR3 DNA reads as TGTGCCAGTAGTACACGGACAGGAATAGACAATGAGCAGTTCTTC.

This chain links TRBV5-1 with TRBJ1-2, with D tentatively TRBD1 (6 bases). Trimming stripped 4 bases from V and 6 bases from J, with 13 bases between. Germline CDR1 is SGHRS and CDR2 is YFSETQ. There are 13 residues in the CDR3. The CDR3: CASSPGAADGYTF. DNA for the CDR3: TGCGCCAGCAGCCCGGGGGCTGCCGATGGCTACACCTTC.

The rearrangement uses TRBV28 and TRBJ2-4; D may match TRBD1 or TRBD2 (5 bases each). Germline V gene sequence: CDR1 MDHEN, CDR2 SYDVKM. The CDR3 covers 17 residues. Trimming removed 4 bases from V and 10 bases from J, with 26 bases in between. The CDR3 DNA reads as TGTGCCAGCAGTTCCCCGTGGGGCGGGCCCAGCTCTCGGATTCAGTACTTC. It specifies CASSSPWGGPSSRIQYF.

The chain uses TRBV29-1 and TRBJ2-7; 10 bases are a match to TRBD2. CDR1 is SQVTM, CDR2 ANQGSEA, per germline. V was clipped by 4 bases and J by 4 bases; unmatched bases: 13. The CDR3 spans 16 residues. The CDR3 region is CSVGSSGRAHPYEQYF. The CDR3 DNA reads TGCAGCGTTGGATCCAGCGGGAGGGCACATCCTTACGAGCAGTACTTC.

The chain is built from TRBV2 and TRBJ1-1; D might be TRBD1 (5 bases). Trimming pared 8 bases from V and 5 bases from J, leaving 15 bases between. The CDR3 totals 13 residues. Germline-derived CDR1 and CDR2 are SNHLY and FYNNEI. This CDR3 is CASGKGLSTEAFF. As DNA, the CDR3 is TGTGCCAGCGGTAAGGGGCTGAGTACTGAAGCTTTCTTT.

The chain is built from TRBV30 and TRBJ2-1; 7 nucleotides agree with TRBD1. The trim removed 0 bases at V and 9 bases at J, leaving 8 bases unmatched. The CDR3 totals 14 residues. The germline CDR1 and CDR2 sequences are GTSNPN and SVGIG (reference sequence). The CDR3 here is CAWSVSTGYGEQFF. Here the CDR3 DNA reads TGTGCCTGGAGTGTTTCGACAGGGTACGGTGAGCAGTTCTTC. Filled out from reference TRBV30 and TRBJ2-1, the complete variable domain reads SQTIHQWPATLVQPVGSPLSLECTVEGTSNPNLYWYRQAAGRGLQLLFYSVGIGQISSEVPQNLSASRPQDRQFILSSKKLLLSDSGFYLCAWSVSTGYGEQFFGPGTRLTVL.

In its sample, this clone was seen a few times. The J gene is TRBJ2-5, the V gene TRBV2; the D gene is possibly TRBD2 (6 bases). The CDR3 runs 15 residues. V gave up 2 bases and J gave up 4 bases, with 14 bases separating them. In germline, CDR1 is SNHLY, CDR2 FYNNEI. The DNA of the CDR3 is TGTGCCAGCAGTGAAACGGGAGAGAAGGGAGAGACCCAGTACTTC. Translating gives CASSETGEKGETQYF.

The rearrangement joins TRBV7-2 to TRBJ2-7, with TRBD2 identical over 12 bases. Germline V lookup: CDR1 SGHTA, CDR2 FQGNSA. CDR3 length equals 16 residues. V lost 5 bases and J lost 1; bases outside the gene matches: 6. The CDR3 here is CASSNPTSGRSYEQYF. DNA of the CDR3: TGTGCCAGCAGCAACCCGACTAGCGGGAGATCCTACGAGCAGTACTTC.

In its sample, this clone was seen a few times. V and J are TRBV7-9 and TRBJ1-2, with TRBD1 matching 8 bases. This CDR3 is 14 amino acids long. Germline lookup yields CDR1 SEHNR and CDR2 FQNEAQ (reference sequence). Trimming cost V 5 bases and J 4 bases; bases outside gene matches: 6. DNA for the CDR3: TGTGCCAGCAGCCCCAGACAGGGGACCTATGGCTACACCTTC. Translation gives CASSPRQGTYGYTF. The whole variable domain, filled in from reference TRBV7-9 and TRBJ1-2, reads DTGVSQNPRHKITKRGQNVTFRCDPISEHNRLYWYRQTLGQGPEFLTYFQNEAQLEKSRLLSDRFSAERPKGSFSTLEIQRTEQGDSAMYLCASSPRQGTYGYTFGSGTRLTVV.

This chain uses TRBV30 with TRBJ2-1; 11 nucleotides agree with TRBD2. CDR3 length: 15 amino acids. V dropped 0 bases and J dropped 7; count of bases not matched to a gene: 5. Germline assignment: CDR1 GTSNPN and CDR2 SVGIG (reference sequence). The CDR3, as DNA: TGTGCCTGGAGTGTACTAGCGGGAGTCATAAATGAGCAGTTCTTC. This encodes CAWSVLAGVINEQFF.

This chain's CDR3 is CASNRGIGELFF. CDR3 coding DNA: TGTGCCAGCAACAGGGGGATCGGGGAGCTGTTTTTT. V and J are TRBV2 and TRBJ2-2, with 8 bases aligning to TRBD1. CDR3 size: 12 residues. Germline values: CDR1 SNHLY, CDR2 FYNNEI. J lost 7 bases, V lost 7 bases, and 2 bases had no gene match.

The chain combines TRBV5-6 with TRBJ2-1; 7 bases agree with TRBD1. V shed 2 bases, J shed 2 bases, and the junction held 4 bases outside the gene matches. The CDR3 extends over 15 amino acids. CDR1 and CDR2 (germline): SGHDT, YYEEEE. CDR3: CASSFGRGPYNEQFF. In nucleotides, the CDR3 is TGTGCCAGCAGCTTTGGAAGGGGGCCCTACAATGAGCAGTTCTTC.

This clone was picked up a small number of times. This chain links TRBV27 with TRBJ2-1; 7 bases align to TRBD1. Germline assignment: CDR1 MNHEY and CDR2 SMNVEV (reference sequence). V was pared by 4 bases and J by 5 bases, with 5 bases of the junction left unmatched. The CDR3 sequence is 14 residues long. CDR3 region: CASSSTGFHNEQFF. The CDR3 bases are TGTGCCAGCAGTTCGACAGGGTTTCACAATGAGCAGTTCTTC.

This chain uses TRBV5-1 with TRBJ2-1; possible D gene TRBD1, 5 bases. The CDR3 is 15 residues long. The V end lost 4 bases, the J end lost 0 bases, and 11 bases lay between the germline ends. The germline V gene encodes CDR1 SGHRS and CDR2 YFSETQ. CDR3 DNA: TGCGCCAGCAGCCCTGACAGAGACTCCTACAATGAGCAGTTCTTC. This encodes CASSPDRDSYNEQFF.

This clone was picked up a small number of times. The chain employs TRBV30 and TRBJ2-7; TRBD2 aligns across 16 bases. With 3 bases clipped from V and 5 bases from J, the junction kept 7 bases outside the gene matches. The length of the CDR3 is 16 residues. Germline CDR1 GTSNPN, CDR2 SVGIG (reference sequence). CDR3 DNA sequence: TGTGCCTGGAGGTTGGGACTAGCGGGAGGGCTCGACGAGCAGTACTTC. Protein sequence: CAWRLGLAGGLDEQYF.

V is TRBV9 and J is TRBJ2-2, with D unclear. The CDR3 runs to 13 residues. The V gene lost 0 bases and the J gene lost 6 bases, with 6 bases spanning the gap. CDR1 and CDR2 from the germline V gene are SGDLS and YYNGEE. In DNA form, the CDR3 reads TGTGCCAGCAGCGTAGGAACACCCGGGGAGCTGTTTTTT. Its protein product is CASSVGTPGELFF.

The chain carries TRBV28 and TRBJ1-2; D may be TRBD1 (6 bases). The CDR3 is 14 residues long. CDR1 is MDHEN and CDR2 is SYDVKM in the germline V gene. V was clipped by 2 bases and J by 2 bases, with 9 bases between them. CDR3 sequence: CASSLTGWNYGYTF. CDR3 nucleotide sequence: TGTGCCAGCAGTTTAACAGGGTGGAACTATGGCTACACCTTC.

This rearrangement joins TRBV2 to TRBJ2-5; maybe TRBD1 (6 bases). Trimming left V 2 bases short and J 2 bases short, with 12 bases between. This CDR3 region has 15 residues. Germline CDR1 is SNHLY and CDR2 is FYNNEI. CDR3 bases: TGTGCCAGCAGTGAACAGGGGAGTATTCAAGAGACCCAGTACTTC. Its translation: CASSEQGSIQETQYF.

The chain joins TRBV13 to TRBJ2-3; TRBD2 matches at 11 bases. After removal of 5 bases from V and 0 bases from J, the junction contained 4 bases not matched to a gene. Germline V gene sequence: CDR1 PRHDT, CDR2 FYEKMQ (reference sequence). The CDR3 contains 16 residues. The CDR3 is CASSLRLAGSTDTQYF. As DNA, the CDR3 is TGTGCCAGCAGCCTCCGACTAGCGGGAAGCACAGATACGCAGTATTTT.